The present TCR beta chain was sequenced within a study of blood T cell repertoires in COVID-19. Profiling relied on immunoSEQ multiplex PCR, and the TCRdb table lists in-frame clones only, not all of them. The sample yields roughly 80,000 clones, about 90% seen once. The source of this sequence is a man in his fifties with active COVID-19. Sequenced: peripheral blood.

The CDR3 spells CASSPALAGQETQYF. CDR3 DNA: TGTGCCAGCAGCCCCGCTCTAGCGGGACAAGAGACCCAGTACTTC. This chain connects TRBV7-2 to TRBJ2-5; 9 nucleotides align to TRBD2. The CDR3 spans 15 residues. Looked up from germline, CDR1 is SGHTA and CDR2 is FQGNSA. J lost 2 bases, V lost 5 bases, and 6 bases had no gene match.